The clone carrying this T cell receptor beta chain has more than one count but fewer than ten. TCRdb processed the 5' RACE reads anew with MiXCR; each CDR3 protein has one entry. The table has about 530,000 distinct CDR3 sequences, about a fifth seen once. The germline V gene encodes CDR1 MDHEN and CDR2 SYDVKM. The CDR3 length is 14 residues. The V and J ends lost 8 bases and 0 bases respectively, with 14 bases between them. The entry originates in a study of identical twins. This sample was also put to use in a study of yellow fever vaccine responses in identical twins.

The TCR originated in a woman between 18 and 29 years old in good health. Sequenced input: CD4+ T cells sorted from blood. The V call is TRBV28, the J call TRBJ2-7; tentative D call: TRBD2 (5 bases). The CDR3 DNA reads as TGTGCCAGCGAAGCCTCGGGGAGCTCCTACGAGCAGTACTTC. As protein: CASEASGSSYEQYF.